The entry below gives a single T cell receptor (beta chain) sequence along with its context. J gave up 10 bases and V 3 bases, and 18 bases lay outside the gene matches. The CDR3 runs 17 residues. Germline V CDR1 and CDR2: SGDLS, YYNGEE. TCRdb's copy holds only in-frame clones and misses some; the assay was immunoSEQ multiplex PCR. The sample lists roughly 10,000 clones, roughly 70% seen once, with 36% in the top ten. These data belong to a study of chemoradiotherapy in HPV16-positive cancers. For the study at large: Candidate HPV-specific T-cell clones and common TCR motifs came from functional assays in a couple of HPV16-positive patients.

Sampling was done from a patient who underwent chemoradiotherapy. This chain connects TRBV9 to TRBJ2-1; 8 bases fit TRBD2. The TCR was taken from a human donor with HPV-associated anogenital cancer. CDR3 sequence: CASSARYKRGGLREQFF. The DNA for the CDR3 is TGTGCCAGCAGCGCCCGCTACAAACGGGGGGGCCTAAGGGAGCAGTTCTTC.